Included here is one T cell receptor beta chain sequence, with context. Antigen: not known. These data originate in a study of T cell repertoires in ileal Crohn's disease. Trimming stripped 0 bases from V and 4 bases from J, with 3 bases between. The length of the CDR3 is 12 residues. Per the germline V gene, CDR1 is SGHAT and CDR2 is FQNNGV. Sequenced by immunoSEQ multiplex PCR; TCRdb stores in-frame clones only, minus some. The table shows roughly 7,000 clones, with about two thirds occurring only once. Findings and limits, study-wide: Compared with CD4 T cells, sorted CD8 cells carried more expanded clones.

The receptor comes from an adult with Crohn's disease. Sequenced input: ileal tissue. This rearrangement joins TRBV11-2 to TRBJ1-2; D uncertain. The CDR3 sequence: CASSLDSYGYTF. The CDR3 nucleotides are TGTGCCAGCAGCTTAGATAGCTATGGCTACACCTTC. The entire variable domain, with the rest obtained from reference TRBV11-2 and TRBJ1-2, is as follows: EAGVAQSPRYKIIEKRQSVAFWCNPISGHATLYWYQQILGQGPKLLIQFQNNGVVDDSQLPKDRFSAERLKGVDSTLKIQPAKLEDSAVYLCASSLDSYGYTFGSGTRLTVV.